A selection of T cell receptor beta chains follows, all from one sample in a study of T cell changes during pregnancy in multiple sclerosis. Here immunoSEQ multiplex PCR was the method, and the copy in TCRdb shows in-frame clones only, minus some. The sample consists of tens of thousands of clones, about 90% of them appearing once. This material consisted of peripheral blood, taken after pregnancy. The source of these receptors is a female donor in good health, enrolled as a control in a pregnancy study. CDR3s leave out the opening cysteine and the closing phenylalanine or tryptophan.

j_call v_call cdr3_aa
TRBJ2-3 TRBV5-1 ASRVDQGSDTQY
TRBJ1-1 TRBV6-5 ATGLNTEAF
TRBJ1-2 TRBV25-1 ASSEPGQGKGAYGYT
TRBJ2-3 TRBV7-2 ASRGMADTQY
TRBJ1-2 TRBV5-6 ASSLGRGSYGYT
TRBJ1-2 TRBV28 ASTNRGTNYGYT
TRBJ1-5 TRBV28 ASEAGFLNQPQH
TRBJ2-5 TRBV9 ASSMRTGLQETQY
TRBJ2-7 TRBV2 ASRRPGQGTYEQY
TRBJ2-1 TRBV5-5 ASSLPGQGIYNEQF
TRBJ1-1 TRBV28 ASSLGAARTEAF
TRBJ2-3 TRBV9 ASSGELDTQY
TRBJ1-5 TRBV25-1 ASIPGQVKRQPQH
TRBJ2-3 TRBV5-1 ASSLPTGTSTDTQY
TRBJ1-3 TRBV5-1 ASSRQGPTGNTIY
TRBJ1-6 TRBV6-5 ASSSTGPPLH
TRBJ2-3 TRBV27 ASSPLSLAGSTDTQY
TRBJ2-7 TRBV6-1 ASRGQGVPYEQY
TRBJ2-1 TRBV6-5 ASSYLGGSYNEQF
TRBJ1-4 TRBV23-1 ASASPTEATNEKLF
TRBJ2-7 TRBV7-2 ASTPGRGSYEQY
TRBJ2-3 TRBV4-3 ASSPLQLAGDPDTQY
TRBJ1-1 TRBV7-2 ASSISGTGGGQEAF
TRBJ2-5 TRBV2 ASIGGQETQY
TRBJ1-2 TRBV11-1 ASSQNRGHSNYGYT
TRBJ2-1 TRBV28 ASDRGQRTINEQF
TRBJ2-6 TRBV7-8 ASSLDPTGGTSGANVLT
TRBJ1-2 TRBV29-1 SVEDQQGADGYT
TRBJ2-7 TRBV6-6 ASSYGRLAGVEQY
TRBJ1-2 TRBV4-1 ASSTPGGRNYGYT
TRBJ2-3 TRBV18 ASSPPGAGGDTQY
TRBJ2-7 TRBV5-1 ASRWGSGEGYEQY
TRBJ1-2 TRBV27 ASSLGQRPYGYT
TRBJ2-5 TRBV5-1 ASSLPGGGETQY
TRBJ1-4 TRBV11-2 ASSLAGGPSTNEKLF
TRBJ2-7 TRBV5-6 ASSSGTTEQY
TRBJ2-5 TRBV7-6 ASSLGSQETQY
TRBJ2-7 TRBV5-1 ASSAPGQGAYEQY
TRBJ2-7 TRBV5-6 ASSPGTGTPLFFYEQY
TRBJ1-2 TRBV6-1 ASSKGQGALKYGYT
TRBJ1-4 TRBV7-2 ASSRLRANEKLF
TRBJ1-4 TRBV7-9 ASNNGRGTNEKLF
TRBJ2-5 TRBV7-9 ASSLRGKGFSETQY
TRBJ2-3 TRBV14 ASSQILGADTQY
TRBJ1-2 TRBV10-2 ASTRWTGGDYGYT
TRBJ1-4 TRBV19 ASGQGRREKLF
TRBJ2-5 TRBV6-5 ASRGLAGGQETQY
TRBJ1-2 TRBV29-1 SVDGQGNGYT
TRBJ2-7 TRBV4-2 ASSPNSGGAPYEQY
TRBJ1-1 TRBV9 ASSRAAGDTEAF
TRBJ2-7 TRBV6-5 ASSIRQRTTYEQY
TRBJ2-7 TRBV28 ATLAGHYEQY
TRBJ1-1 TRBV15 ATSRDKREAF